One and the same sample provided the 22 T cell receptor beta chains below, sequenced in a study of Ad26.COV2.S vaccination and SARS-CoV-2 variants. Treatment here: approximately 18 received Ad26.COV2.S at low or high dose, single or two shots; roughly five received placebo; per-sample allocation not given. Following the first vaccine or placebo injection, samples were taken on day 63. Generated by immunoSEQ multiplex PCR, the TCRdb table keeps only in-frame clones and is missing some. The sample lists about 680,000 clones; 89% were seen once. Sequencing used peripheral blood, obtained in a trial of Ad26.COV2.S vaccine versus placebo. These receptors all stem from a person between 18 and 65 years old who received the Ad26.COV2.S COVID-19 vaccine or a placebo.

The chain uses TRBV29-1 and TRBJ1-1; D unresolved. V lost 0 bases, J lost 7 bases, and 9 bases lay in between. The CDR3 loop spans 12 amino acids. In germline, CDR1 is SQVTM, CDR2 ANQGSEA. The CDR3 is CSVEDLGIEAFF. The CDR3 region has the DNA TGCAGCGTTGAAGATCTGGGGATTGAAGCTTTCTTT. The whole variable domain, filled in from reference TRBV29-1 and TRBJ1-1, reads SAVISQKPSRDICQRGTSLTIQCQVDSQVTMMFWYRQQPGQSLTLIATANQGSEATYESGFVIDKFPISRPNLTFSTLTVSNMSPEDSSIYLCSVEDLGIEAFFGQGTRLTVV.

The chain employs TRBV27 and TRBJ1-5; 10 bases agree with TRBD1. This CDR3 is built from 19 residues. V was clipped by 2 bases and J by 1 base; unmatched bases: 11. Germline CDR1 and CDR2: MNHEY and SMNVEV (reference sequence). CDR3 coding DNA: TGTGCCAGCAGTTTAGGGACAGGGGCCAGAGGAGGGAGCAATCAGCCCCAGCATTTT. Protein sequence: CASSLGTGARGGSNQPQHF.

V usage is TRBV3-1 (or the pseudogene TRBV3-2) and J usage is TRBJ2-1, with TRBD2 matching 12 bases. V gave up 0 bases and J gave up 8 bases; unmatched junction bases: 17. Germline loops: CDR1 LGHDT, CDR2 YNNKEL (reference sequence). The CDR3 is made up of 20 amino acids. The CDR3 nucleotides are TGTGCCAGCAGCCAAGAGGGCGACACCTTGCGACTAGCGGGAGTTGATGAGCAGTTCTTC. This translates into CASSQEGDTLRLAGVDEQFF.

The genes are TRBV4-3 and TRBJ2-5; 13 bases fit TRBD2. There are 20 residues in the CDR3. In germline, CDR1 is LGHNA, CDR2 YSLEER. With V trimmed by 1 base and J by 4 bases, 15 bases remained unmatched. CDR3 amino acids: CASSQVAGHTGTSGVETQYF. Written as DNA, the CDR3 is TGCGCCAGCAGCCAAGTCGCGGGACACACCGGGACTAGCGGGGTAGAGACCCAGTACTTC.

The rearrangement uses TRBV4-1 and TRBJ2-7; D is tentatively TRBD1 or TRBD2 (5 bases each). Germline CDR1 MGHRA, CDR2 YSYEKL. The CDR3 is 16 amino acids. Deletions cut 0 bases from V and 0 bases from J, with 12 bases between. The CDR3 loop reads CASSQDRGRASYEQYF. The CDR3 coding sequence is TGCGCCAGCAGCCAAGATCGGGGCAGGGCCTCCTACGAGCAGTACTTC.

V is TRBV10-3 and J is TRBJ2-1, with D perhaps TRBD2 (6 bases). The CDR3 totals 16 residues. Per germline, CDR1 ENHRY and CDR2 SYGVKD. Trimming cost V 4 bases and J 2 bases, with 15 bases left between them. CDR3 DNA sequence: TGTGCCATCAGTGGGGAGGCTGAGCAAGCCTACAATGAGCAGTTCTTC. Amino acid sequence: CAISGEAEQAYNEQFF.

The chain joins TRBV5-6 to TRBJ2-7, with D uncertain. This CDR3 is 14 amino acids long. Looked up from germline, CDR1 is SGHDT and CDR2 is YYEEEE. Trimming removed 4 bases from V and 2 bases from J, with 13 bases in between. The CDR3 loop is CASSRQARTYEQYF. Here the CDR3 DNA reads TGTGCCAGCAGCCGGCAGGCCCGGACCTACGAGCAGTACTTC.

This clone was recorded only once. The sample contains more than one DNA sequence encoding this CDR3. V gene TRBV12-3 or TRBV12-4 combines with J gene TRBJ2-3; D possibly corresponds to TRBD2 (7 bases). This CDR3 contains 13 residues. V lost 6 bases, J lost 4 bases, and 11 bases lay in between. CDR3 region: CASRPGGPDTQYF. DNA for the CDR3: TGTGCCAGCAGGCCGGGGGGCCCAGATACGCAGTATTTT.

The chain carries TRBV6-1 and TRBJ2-5; no clear D gene. Germline V lookup: CDR1 MNHNS, CDR2 SASEGT. The CDR3 has 13 amino acids. Trimming took 0 bases from V and 3 from J, leaving 5 bases between them. CDR3 in amino acids: CASSEAMEETQYF. The DNA of the CDR3 is TGTGCCAGCAGTGAAGCTATGGAAGAGACCCAGTACTTC.

The CDR3 is CASSLVGSGANVLTF. The CDR3 bases are TGTGCCAGCAGCTTAGTCGGCTCTGGGGCCAACGTCCTGACTTTC. The chain combines TRBV11-2 with TRBJ2-6; D not resolved. The germline CDR1 and CDR2 sequences are SGHAT and FQNNGV. Between the trimmed V and J ends, which lost 1 base and 0 bases, there was a span of 4 bases. The CDR3 spans 15 residues. Full variable domain (missing parts from reference TRBV11-2 and TRBJ2-6): EAGVAQSPRYKIIEKRQSVAFWCNPISGHATLYWYQQILGQGPKLLIQFQNNGVVDDSQLPKDRFSAERLKGVDSTLKIQPAKLEDSAVYLCASSLVGSGANVLTFGAGSRLTVL.

The chain joins TRBV27 to TRBJ2-3; perhaps TRBD2 as D (7 bases). V dropped 11 bases and J dropped 2 bases, with 14 bases sitting between them. From germline, CDR1 is MNHEY and CDR2 SMNVEV (reference sequence). CDR3 size: 13 residues. The CDR3 loop reads CASRGGNTDTQYF. The CDR3 DNA sequence: TGTGCCTCTAGGGGGGGGAACACAGATACGCAGTATTTT.

This clone has just a few counts. The chain has TRBV7-2 and TRBJ2-3; 11 nucleotides match TRBD1. Germline trimming cut 3 bases from V and 6 bases from J; bases unmatched to any gene: 11. The length of the CDR3 is 17 residues. In germline, CDR1 is SGHTA, CDR2 FQGNSA. The CDR3 nucleotides are TGTGCCAGCAGCTTCTCGGGACAGGGGGTTCCCCCCGATACGCAGTATTTT. It codes for CASSFSGQGVPPDTQYF.

The chain is built from TRBV12-5 and TRBJ2-3; the match to TRBD2 covers 8 bases. The CDR3 is 13 amino acids. Trimming cost V 9 bases and J 4 bases; bases outside gene matches: 6. Germline V CDR1 and CDR2: LGHNT, FRNRAP. The CDR3 region is CASGGRNSDTQYF. The CDR3 DNA follows: TGTGCTAGCGGCGGGAGGAATTCAGATACGCAGTATTTT. Filled out from reference TRBV12-5 and TRBJ2-3, the complete variable domain reads DARVTQTPRHKVTEMGQEVTMRCQPILGHNTVFWYRQTMMQGLELLAYFRNRAPLDDSGMPKDRFSAEMPDATLATLKIQPSEPRDSAVYFCASGGRNSDTQYFGPGTRLTVL.

The chain joins TRBV5-8 to TRBJ2-5; D call uncertain. Germline CDR1 and CDR2: SGHTS and YDEGEE. Between the trimmed V and J ends, which lost 1 base and 3 bases, there was a span of 10 bases. There are 14 residues in the CDR3. In nucleotides, the CDR3 is TGTGCCAGCAGCTTGTATACAAACGAAGAGACCCAGTACTTC. Its translation: CASSLYTNEETQYF.

The CDR3 region is CASSPPTGLDEQFF. The CDR3 nucleotides are TGCGCCAGCAGCCCTCCGACAGGGTTGGATGAGCAGTTCTTC. The V gene is TRBV5-1, the J gene TRBJ2-1; TRBD1 matches 7 bases. Germline V CDR1 and CDR2: SGHRS, YFSETQ. V shed 4 bases, J shed 8 bases, and the junction held 9 bases outside the gene matches. The CDR3 has 14 amino acids.

The chain couples TRBV2 to TRBJ1-1; D not resolved. V gave up 7 bases and J gave up 2 bases, with 14 bases separating them. The CDR3 has 14 residues. Germline lookup yields CDR1 SNHLY and CDR2 FYNNEI. CDR3 residues: CASTVLSQNTEAFF. The DNA for the CDR3 is TGTGCCAGCACCGTTTTGTCTCAAAACACTGAAGCTTTCTTT.

V gene TRBV27 combines with J gene TRBJ2-7, with 11 bases identical to TRBD1. V trimming: 4 bases; J trimming: 3 bases; junction bases outside the gene matches: 2. This CDR3 region has 14 residues. Germline loops: CDR1 MNHEY, CDR2 SMNVEV (reference sequence). This chain's CDR3 is CASSYGTGGYEQYF. CDR3 DNA sequence: TGTGCCAGCAGTTACGGGACAGGGGGCTACGAGCAGTACTTC.

The chain links TRBV18 to TRBJ1-2; 9 bases align to TRBD1. This CDR3 region has 15 residues. V shed 3 bases, J shed 4 bases, and the junction held 6 bases outside the gene matches. Looked up from germline, CDR1 is KGHSH and CDR2 is LQKENI. CDR3 coding DNA: TGTGCCAGCTCACCCGGACAGGGGAGTGTCTATGGCTACACCTTC. This gives the protein CASSPGQGSVYGYTF.

Points on this clone: Other DNA variants within this sample encode the same CDR3. The J gene is TRBJ1-1, the V gene TRBV7-9; a possible D gene is TRBD1 (5 bases). The CDR3 is 14 amino acids. The V gene's germline CDR1 is SEHNR and CDR2 FQNEAQ (reference sequence). V was pared by 3 bases and J by 0 bases, with 8 bases between. The CDR3 region is CASSFGTVNTEAFF. In DNA form, the CDR3 reads TGTGCCAGCAGCTTCGGGACCGTGAACACTGAAGCTTTCTTT.

The chain has TRBV6-6 and TRBJ2-1, with unresolved D. The CDR3 has 13 residues. The germline CDR1 and CDR2 sequences are MNHNY and SVGAGI (reference sequence). V dropped 6 bases and J dropped 6 bases, with 12 bases sitting between them. CDR3 loop: CASSRTPFNEQFF. DNA of the CDR3: TGTGCCAGCAGCCGAACCCCTTTCAATGAGCAGTTCTTC.

This chain joins TRBV5-6 and TRBJ2-3; 8 nucleotides match TRBD2. This CDR3 is built from 16 residues. Germline CDR1 reads SGHDT; CDR2 reads YYEEEE. The ends lost 0 bases at V and 2 bases at J; junction bases unmatched: 5. CDR3 residues: CASSLAGGRYTDTQYF. The CDR3 DNA reads as TGTGCCAGCAGCTTGGCGGGGGGGCGGTACACAGATACGCAGTATTTT.

In nucleotides, the CDR3 is TGTGCCAGCAGCTTTTGGACAGGATCCACAGATACGCAGTATTTT. Its protein product is CASSFWTGSTDTQYF. This chain links TRBV7-9 with TRBJ2-3, with 7 positions matching TRBD1. CDR1 SEHNR and CDR2 FQNEAQ come from the germline V gene (reference sequence). Losses at the gene ends were 3 bases for V and 2 bases for J; bases not matched to a gene: 5. This CDR3 is 15 amino acids long.